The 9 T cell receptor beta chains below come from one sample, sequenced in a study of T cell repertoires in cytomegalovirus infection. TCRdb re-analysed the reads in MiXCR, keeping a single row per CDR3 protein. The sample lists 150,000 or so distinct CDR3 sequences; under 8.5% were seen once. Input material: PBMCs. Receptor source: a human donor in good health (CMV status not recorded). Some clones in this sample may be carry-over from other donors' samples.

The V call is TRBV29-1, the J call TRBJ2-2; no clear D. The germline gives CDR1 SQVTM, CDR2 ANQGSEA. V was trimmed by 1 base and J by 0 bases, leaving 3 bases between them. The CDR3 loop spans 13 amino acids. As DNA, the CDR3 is TGCAGCGTTGAAGTCTCGAACACCGGGGAGCTGTTTTTT. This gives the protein CSVEVSNTGELFF.

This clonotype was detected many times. The CDR3 here is CASSLLLDQPQHF. The DNA of the CDR3 is TGTGCCAGCAGCCTCCTCCTGGATCAGCCCCAGCATTTT. This chain uses TRBV7-2 with TRBJ1-5; D is undetermined. The CDR3 sequence is 13 residues long. Germline loops: CDR1 SGHTA, CDR2 FQGNSA. V gave up 5 bases and J gave up 5 bases, with 10 bases separating them.

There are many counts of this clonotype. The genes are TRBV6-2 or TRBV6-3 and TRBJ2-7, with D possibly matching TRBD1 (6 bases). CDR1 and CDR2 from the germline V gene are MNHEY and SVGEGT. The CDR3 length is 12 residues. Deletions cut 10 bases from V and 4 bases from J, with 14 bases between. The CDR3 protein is CATTDSKYEQYF. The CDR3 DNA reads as TGTGCCACCACGGACAGTAAATACGAGCAGTACTTC.

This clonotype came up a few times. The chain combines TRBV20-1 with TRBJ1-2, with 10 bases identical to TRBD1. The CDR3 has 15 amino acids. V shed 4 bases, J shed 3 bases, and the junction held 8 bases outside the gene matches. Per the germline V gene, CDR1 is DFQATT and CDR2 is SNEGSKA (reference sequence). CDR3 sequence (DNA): TGCAGTGCTAAACCGACAGGGGGCCTAGACTATGGCTACACCTTC. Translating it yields CSAKPTGGLDYGYTF.

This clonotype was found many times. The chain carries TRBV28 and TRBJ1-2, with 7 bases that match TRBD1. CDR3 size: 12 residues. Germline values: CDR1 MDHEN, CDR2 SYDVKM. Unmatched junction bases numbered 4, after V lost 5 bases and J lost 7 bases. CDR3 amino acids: CASSQDRIGYTF. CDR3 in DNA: TGTGCCAGCAGTCAGGACAGGATTGGCTACACCTTC.

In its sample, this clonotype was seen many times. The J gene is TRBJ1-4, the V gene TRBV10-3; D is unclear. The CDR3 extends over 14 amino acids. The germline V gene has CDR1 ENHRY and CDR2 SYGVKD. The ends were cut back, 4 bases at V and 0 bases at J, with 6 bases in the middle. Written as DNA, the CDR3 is TGTGCCATCAGTGTTGACGCAACTAATGAAAAACTGTTTTTT. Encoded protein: CAISVDATNEKLFF.

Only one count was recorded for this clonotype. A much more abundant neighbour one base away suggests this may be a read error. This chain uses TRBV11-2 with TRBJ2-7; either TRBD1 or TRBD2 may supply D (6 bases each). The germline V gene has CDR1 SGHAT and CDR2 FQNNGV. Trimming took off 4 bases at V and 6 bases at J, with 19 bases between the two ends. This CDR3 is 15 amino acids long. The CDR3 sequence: CASSSMGGTMSEQYF. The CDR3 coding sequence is TGTGCCAGCAGCTCCATGGGGGGCACCATGAGCGAGCAGTACTTC. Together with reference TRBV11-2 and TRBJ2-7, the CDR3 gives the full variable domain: EAGVAQSPRYKIIEKRQSVAFWCNPISGHATLYWYQQILGQGPKLLIQFQNNGVVDDSQLPKDRFSAERLKGVDSTLKIQPAKLEDSAVYLCASSSMGGTMSEQYFGPGTRLTVT.

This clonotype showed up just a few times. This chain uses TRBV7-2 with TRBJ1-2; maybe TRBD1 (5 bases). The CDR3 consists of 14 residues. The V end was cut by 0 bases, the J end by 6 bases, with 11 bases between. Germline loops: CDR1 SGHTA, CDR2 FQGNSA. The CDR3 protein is CASSLARSGNGYTF. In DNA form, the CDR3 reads TGTGCCAGCAGCTTAGCGAGGTCAGGGAATGGCTACACCTTC.

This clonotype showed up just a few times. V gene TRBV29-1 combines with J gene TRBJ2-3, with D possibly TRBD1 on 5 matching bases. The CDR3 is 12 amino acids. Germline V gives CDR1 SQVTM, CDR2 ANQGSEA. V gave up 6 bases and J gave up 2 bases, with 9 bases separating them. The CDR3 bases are TGCAGCGTCAGGGCTAACACAGATACGCAGTATTTT. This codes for CSVRANTDTQYF.